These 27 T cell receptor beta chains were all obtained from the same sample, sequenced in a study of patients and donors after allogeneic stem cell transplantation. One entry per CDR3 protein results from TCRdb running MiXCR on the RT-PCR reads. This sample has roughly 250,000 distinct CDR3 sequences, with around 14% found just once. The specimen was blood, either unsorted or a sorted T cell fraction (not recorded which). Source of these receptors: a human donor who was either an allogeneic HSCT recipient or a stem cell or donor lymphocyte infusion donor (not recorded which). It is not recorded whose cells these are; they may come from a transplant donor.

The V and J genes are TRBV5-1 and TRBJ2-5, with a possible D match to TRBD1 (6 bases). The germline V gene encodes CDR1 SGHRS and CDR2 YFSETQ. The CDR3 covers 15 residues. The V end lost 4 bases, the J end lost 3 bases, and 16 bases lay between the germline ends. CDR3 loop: CASSQPGADEETQYF. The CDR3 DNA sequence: TGCGCCAGCAGCCAGCCAGGGGCGGATGAAGAGACCCAGTACTTC.

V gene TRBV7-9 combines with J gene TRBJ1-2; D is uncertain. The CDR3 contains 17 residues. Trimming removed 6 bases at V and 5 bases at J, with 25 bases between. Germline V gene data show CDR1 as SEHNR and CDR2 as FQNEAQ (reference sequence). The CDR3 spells CASRSGFTFWECYGYTF. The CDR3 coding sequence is TGTGCCAGCAGGTCGGGGTTTACTTTCTGGGAGTGTTATGGCTACACCTTC.

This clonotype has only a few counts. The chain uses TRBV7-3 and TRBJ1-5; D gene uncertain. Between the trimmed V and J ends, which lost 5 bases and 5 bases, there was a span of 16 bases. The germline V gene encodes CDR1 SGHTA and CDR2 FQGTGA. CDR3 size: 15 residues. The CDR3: CASSVGNNDDQPQHF. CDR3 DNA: TGTGCCAGCAGCGTCGGGAACAATGACGATCAGCCCCAGCATTTT.

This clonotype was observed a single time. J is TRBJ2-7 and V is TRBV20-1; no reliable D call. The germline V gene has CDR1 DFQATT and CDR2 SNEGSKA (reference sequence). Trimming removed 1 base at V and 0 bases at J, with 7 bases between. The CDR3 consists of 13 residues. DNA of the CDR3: TGCAGTGCTAGAGCTGACATCTCCTACGAGCAGTACTTC. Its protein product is CSARADISYEQYF.

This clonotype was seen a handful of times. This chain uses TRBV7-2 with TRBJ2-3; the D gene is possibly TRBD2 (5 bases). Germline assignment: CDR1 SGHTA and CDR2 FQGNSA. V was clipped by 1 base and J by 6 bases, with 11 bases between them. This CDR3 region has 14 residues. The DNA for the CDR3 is TGTGCCAGCAGCTTAGGATGGGAGAGGGATACGCAGTATTTT. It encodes CASSLGWERDTQYF. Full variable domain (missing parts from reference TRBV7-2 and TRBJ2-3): GAGVSQSPSNKVTEKGKDVELRCDPISGHTALYWYRQSLGQGLEFLIYFQGNSAPDKSGLPSDRFSAERTGGSVSTLTIQRTQQEDSAVYLCASSLGWERDTQYFGPGTRLTVL.

The chain's CDR3 is CASSQWGLHNEQFF. For the CDR3, the DNA is TGCGCCAGCAGTCAGTGGGGGCTACACAATGAGCAGTTCTTC. V and J are TRBV23-1 and TRBJ2-1; D may be TRBD1 (6 bases). TRBV23-1 is classed as an ORF, of uncertain function. With 3 bases removed from V and 5 bases from J, the gap between germline ends came to 11 bases. This CDR3 comprises 14 residues.

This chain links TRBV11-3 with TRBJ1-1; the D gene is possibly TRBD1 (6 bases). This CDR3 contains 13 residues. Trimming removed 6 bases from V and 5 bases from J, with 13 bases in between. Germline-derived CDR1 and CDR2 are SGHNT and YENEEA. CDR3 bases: TGTGCCAGCAGATTGCCCGACAGGACTGAAGCTTTCTTT. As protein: CASRLPDRTEAFF.

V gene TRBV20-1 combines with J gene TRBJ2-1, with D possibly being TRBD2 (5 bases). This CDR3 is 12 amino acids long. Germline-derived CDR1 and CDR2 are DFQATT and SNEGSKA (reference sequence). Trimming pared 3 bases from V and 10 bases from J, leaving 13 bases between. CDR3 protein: CSASAGIEEQFF. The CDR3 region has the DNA TGCAGTGCTAGTGCCGGGATTGAGGAGCAGTTCTTC.

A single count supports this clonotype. The CDR3 protein is CASSLAFGAGVGYQETQYF. The CDR3 DNA reads TGCGCCAGCAGCTTGGCCTTCGGGGCGGGAGTTGGTTACCAAGAGACCCAGTACTTC. This chain links TRBV5-1 with TRBJ2-5, with 7 bases identical to TRBD2. V dropped 0 bases and J dropped 0; count of bases not matched to a gene: 14. Germline-derived CDR1 and CDR2 are SGHRS and YFSETQ. This CDR3 is 19 amino acids long. Looking up the rest from reference TRBV5-1 and TRBJ2-5 gives the full variable domain: KAGVTQTPRYLIKTRGQQVTLSCSPISGHRSVSWYQQTPGQGLQFLFEYFSETQRNKGNFPGRFSGRQFSNSRSEMNVSTLELGDSALYLCASSLAFGAGVGYQETQYFGPGTRLLVL.

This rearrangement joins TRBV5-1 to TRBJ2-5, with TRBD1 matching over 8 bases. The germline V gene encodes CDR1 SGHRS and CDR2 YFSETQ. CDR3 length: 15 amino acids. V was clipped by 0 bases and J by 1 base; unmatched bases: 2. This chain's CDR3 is CASSLEGQVQETQYF. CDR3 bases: TGCGCCAGCAGCTTGGAGGGACAGGTCCAAGAGACCCAGTACTTC.

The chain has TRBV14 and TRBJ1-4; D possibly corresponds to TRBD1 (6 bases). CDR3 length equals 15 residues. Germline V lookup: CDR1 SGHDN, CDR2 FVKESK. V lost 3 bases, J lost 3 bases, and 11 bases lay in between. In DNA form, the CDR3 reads TGTGCCAGCAGCCACTCCAGGGGACCTAATGAAAAACTGTTTTTT. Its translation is CASSHSRGPNEKLFF.

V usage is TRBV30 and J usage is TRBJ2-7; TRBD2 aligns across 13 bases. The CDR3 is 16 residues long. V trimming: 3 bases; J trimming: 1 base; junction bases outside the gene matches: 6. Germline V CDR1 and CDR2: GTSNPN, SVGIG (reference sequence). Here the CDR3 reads CAWRGGLAGDSYEQYF. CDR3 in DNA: TGTGCCTGGAGGGGAGGACTAGCGGGGGATTCCTACGAGCAGTACTTC.

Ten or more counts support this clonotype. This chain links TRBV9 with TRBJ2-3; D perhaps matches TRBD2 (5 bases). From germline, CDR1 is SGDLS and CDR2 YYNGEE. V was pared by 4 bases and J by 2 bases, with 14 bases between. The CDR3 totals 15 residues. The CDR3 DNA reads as TGTGCCAGCAGCCCAGCTGAGCGGTACACAGATACGCAGTATTTT. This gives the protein CASSPAERYTDTQYF.

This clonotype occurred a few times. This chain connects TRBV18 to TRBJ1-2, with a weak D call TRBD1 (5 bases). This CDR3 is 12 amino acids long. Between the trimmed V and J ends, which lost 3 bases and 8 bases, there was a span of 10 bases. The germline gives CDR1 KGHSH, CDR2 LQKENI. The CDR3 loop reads CASSPTRDGYTF. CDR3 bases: TGTGCCAGCTCACCCACAAGGGACGGCTACACCTTC.

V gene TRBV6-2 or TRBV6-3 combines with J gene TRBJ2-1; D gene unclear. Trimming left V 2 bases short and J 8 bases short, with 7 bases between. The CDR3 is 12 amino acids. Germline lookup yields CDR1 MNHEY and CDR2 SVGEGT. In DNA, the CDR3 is TGTGCCAGCAGTTACCCCCAGGATGAGCAGTTCTTC. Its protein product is CASSYPQDEQFF.

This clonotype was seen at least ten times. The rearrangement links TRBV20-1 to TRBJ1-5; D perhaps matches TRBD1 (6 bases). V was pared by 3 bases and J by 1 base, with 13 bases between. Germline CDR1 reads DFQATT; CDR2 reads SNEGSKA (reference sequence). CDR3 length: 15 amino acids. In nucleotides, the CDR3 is TGCAGTGCTAGCGACGGGGGGACAAGCAATCAGCCCCAGCATTTT. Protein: CSASDGGTSNQPQHF.

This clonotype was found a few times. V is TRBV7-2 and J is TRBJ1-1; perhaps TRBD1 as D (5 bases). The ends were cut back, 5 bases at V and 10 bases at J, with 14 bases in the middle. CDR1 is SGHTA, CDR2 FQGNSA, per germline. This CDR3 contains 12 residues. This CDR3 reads CASSAPGLRAFF. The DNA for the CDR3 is TGTGCCAGCAGCGCCCCAGGGTTGAGAGCTTTCTTT.

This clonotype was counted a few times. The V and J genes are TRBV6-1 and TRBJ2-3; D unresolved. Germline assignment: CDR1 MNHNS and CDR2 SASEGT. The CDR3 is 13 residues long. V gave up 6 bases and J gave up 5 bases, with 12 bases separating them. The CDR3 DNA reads TGTGCCAGCAGCGCGGACCGCGGAGATACGCAGTATTTT. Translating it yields CASSADRGDTQYF.

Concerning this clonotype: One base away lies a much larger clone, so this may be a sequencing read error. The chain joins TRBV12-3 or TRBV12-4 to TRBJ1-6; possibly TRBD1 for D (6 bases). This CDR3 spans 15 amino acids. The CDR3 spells CASSFSPQGNSPIHF. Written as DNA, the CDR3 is TGTGCCAGCAGTTTCAGTCCACAGGGAAATTCACCCATCCACTTT.

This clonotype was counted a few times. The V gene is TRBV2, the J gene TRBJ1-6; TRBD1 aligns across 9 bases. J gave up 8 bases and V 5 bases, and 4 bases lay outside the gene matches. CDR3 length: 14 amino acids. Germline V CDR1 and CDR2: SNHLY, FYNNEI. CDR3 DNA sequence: TGTGCCAGCAGTACAGGGGGCGTTGATTCACCCCTCCACTTT. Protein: CASSTGGVDSPLHF.

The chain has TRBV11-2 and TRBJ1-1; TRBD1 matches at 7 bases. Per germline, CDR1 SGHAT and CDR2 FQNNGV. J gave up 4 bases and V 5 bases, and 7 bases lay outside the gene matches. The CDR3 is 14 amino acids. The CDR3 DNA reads TGTGCCAGCAGCAAAAGACAGGGTATCACTGAAGCTTTCTTT. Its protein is CASSKRQGITEAFF.

The chain's CDR3 is CASSPGQGANTGELFF. The CDR3 region has the DNA TGCGCCAGCAGCCCGGGACAGGGGGCTAACACCGGGGAGCTGTTTTTT. The chain recombines TRBV5-1 with TRBJ2-2; 12 bases fit TRBD1. Germline assignment: CDR1 SGHRS and CDR2 YFSETQ. V gave up 4 bases and J gave up 2 bases; unmatched junction bases: 3. The CDR3 has 16 residues.

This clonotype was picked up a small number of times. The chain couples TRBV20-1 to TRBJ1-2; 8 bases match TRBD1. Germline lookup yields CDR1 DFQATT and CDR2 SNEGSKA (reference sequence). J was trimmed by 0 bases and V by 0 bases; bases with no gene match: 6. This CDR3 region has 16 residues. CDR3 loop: CSARDRGQVANYGYTF. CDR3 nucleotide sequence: TGCAGTGCTAGAGATCGGGGACAGGTGGCTAACTATGGCTACACCTTC.

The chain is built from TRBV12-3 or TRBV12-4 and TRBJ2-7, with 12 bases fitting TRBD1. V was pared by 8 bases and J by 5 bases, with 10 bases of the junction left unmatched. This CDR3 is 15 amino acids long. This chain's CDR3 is CASSEQGTGGNEQYF. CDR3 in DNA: TGTGCCAGCTCCGAGCAAGGGACAGGGGGCAACGAGCAGTACTTC.

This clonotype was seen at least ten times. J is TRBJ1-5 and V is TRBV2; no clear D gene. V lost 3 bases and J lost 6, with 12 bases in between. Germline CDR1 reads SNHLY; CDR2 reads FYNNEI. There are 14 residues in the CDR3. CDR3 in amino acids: CASSDRGKLQPQHF. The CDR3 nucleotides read TGTGCCAGCAGTGACCGGGGTAAACTTCAGCCCCAGCATTTT.

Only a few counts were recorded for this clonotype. DNA for the CDR3: TGTGCCAGCAGCAAACCCGGGGCTAGAGGGGGCCTCACAGATACGCAGTATTTT. Its protein is CASSKPGARGGLTDTQYF. The chain is built from TRBV11-1 and TRBJ2-3; 7 bases match TRBD1. V shed 5 bases, J shed 2 bases, and the junction held 16 bases outside the gene matches. This CDR3 spans 18 amino acids. From germline, CDR1 is SGHAT and CDR2 FQDESV (reference sequence). Full variable domain (missing parts from reference TRBV11-1 and TRBJ2-3): EAEVAQSPRYKITEKSQAVAFWCDPISGHATLYWYRQILGQGPELLVQFQDESVVDDSQLPKDRFSAERLKGVDSTLKIQPAELGDSAMYLCASSKPGARGGLTDTQYFGPGTRLTVL.

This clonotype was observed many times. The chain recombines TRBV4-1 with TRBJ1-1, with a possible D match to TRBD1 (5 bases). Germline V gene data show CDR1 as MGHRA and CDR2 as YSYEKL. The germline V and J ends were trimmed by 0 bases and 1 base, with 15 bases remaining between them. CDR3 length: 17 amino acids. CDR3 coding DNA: TGCGCCAGCAGCCAAGACCATACCGGGGCGGGGAACACTGAAGCTTTCTTT. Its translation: CASSQDHTGAGNTEAFF.